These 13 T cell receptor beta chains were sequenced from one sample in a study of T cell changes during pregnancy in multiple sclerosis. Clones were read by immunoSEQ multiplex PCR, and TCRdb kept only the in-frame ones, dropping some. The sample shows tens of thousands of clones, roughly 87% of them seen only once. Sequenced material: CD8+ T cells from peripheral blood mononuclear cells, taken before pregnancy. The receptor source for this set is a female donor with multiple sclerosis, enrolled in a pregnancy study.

The CDR3 region is CASSPLTYSYEQYF. CDR3 DNA sequence: TGTGCCAGCAGCCCTTTGACATATTCCTACGAGCAGTACTTC. The chain is built from TRBV6-6 and TRBJ2-7; no definite D call. Germline values: CDR1 MNHNY, CDR2 SVGAGI (reference sequence). Trimming took off 6 bases at V and 1 base at J, with 13 bases between the two ends. The CDR3 totals 14 residues.

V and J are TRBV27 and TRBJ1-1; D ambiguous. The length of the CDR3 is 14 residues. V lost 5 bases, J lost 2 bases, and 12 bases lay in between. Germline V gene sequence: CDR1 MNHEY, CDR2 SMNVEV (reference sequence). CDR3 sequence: CASSVTGGNTEAFF. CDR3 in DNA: TGTGCCAGCAGTGTTACGGGAGGAAACACTGAAGCTTTCTTT.

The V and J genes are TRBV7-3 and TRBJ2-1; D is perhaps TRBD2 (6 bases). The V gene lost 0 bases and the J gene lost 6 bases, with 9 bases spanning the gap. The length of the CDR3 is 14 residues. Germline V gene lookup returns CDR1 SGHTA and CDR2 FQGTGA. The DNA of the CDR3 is TGTGCCAGCAGCTTAACTGGGGGACTCAATGAGCAGTTCTTC. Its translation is CASSLTGGLNEQFF.

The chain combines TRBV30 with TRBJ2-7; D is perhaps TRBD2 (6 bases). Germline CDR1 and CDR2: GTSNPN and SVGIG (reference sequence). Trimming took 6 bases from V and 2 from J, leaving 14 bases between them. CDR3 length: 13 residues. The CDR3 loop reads CACLDGGAYEQYF. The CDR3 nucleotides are TGTGCCTGCCTAGACGGCGGGGCCTACGAGCAGTACTTC.

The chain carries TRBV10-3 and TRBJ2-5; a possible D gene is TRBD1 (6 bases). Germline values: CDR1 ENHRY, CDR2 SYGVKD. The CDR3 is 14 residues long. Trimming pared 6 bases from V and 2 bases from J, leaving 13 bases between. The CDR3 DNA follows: TGTGCCATCAGGGACAGTTCCTTGCAAGAGACCCAGTACTTC. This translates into CAIRDSSLQETQYF.

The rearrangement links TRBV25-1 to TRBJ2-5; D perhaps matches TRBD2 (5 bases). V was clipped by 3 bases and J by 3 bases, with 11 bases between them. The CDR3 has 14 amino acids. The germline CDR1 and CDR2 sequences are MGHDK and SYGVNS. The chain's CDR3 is CASSDLGGEETQYF. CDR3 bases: TGTGCCAGCAGTGACCTCGGAGGAGAAGAGACCCAGTACTTC.

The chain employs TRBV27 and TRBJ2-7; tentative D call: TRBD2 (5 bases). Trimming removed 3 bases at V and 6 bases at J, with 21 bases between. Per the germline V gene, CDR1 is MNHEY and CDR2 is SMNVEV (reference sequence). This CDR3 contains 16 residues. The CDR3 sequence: CASSFQSLVGDSEQYF. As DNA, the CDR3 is TGTGCCAGCAGTTTTCAATCACTAGTAGGCGATTCCGAGCAGTACTTC.

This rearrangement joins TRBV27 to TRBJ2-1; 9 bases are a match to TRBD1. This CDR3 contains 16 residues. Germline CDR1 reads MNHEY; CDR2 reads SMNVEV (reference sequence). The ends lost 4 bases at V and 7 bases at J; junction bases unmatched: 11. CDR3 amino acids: CASSSTQGAGPNEQFF. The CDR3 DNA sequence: TGTGCCAGCAGTTCAACACAGGGGGCAGGTCCTAATGAGCAGTTCTTC.

The DNA for the CDR3 is TGTGCCAGCAGCTTTCCCGGGGACACCATATATTTT. Its protein product is CASSFPGDTIYF. The J gene is TRBJ1-3, the V gene TRBV5-6; D gene ambiguous. The V end was cut by 2 bases, the J end by 8 bases, with 8 bases between. The CDR3 runs to 12 residues. Germline lookup yields CDR1 SGHDT and CDR2 YYEEEE.

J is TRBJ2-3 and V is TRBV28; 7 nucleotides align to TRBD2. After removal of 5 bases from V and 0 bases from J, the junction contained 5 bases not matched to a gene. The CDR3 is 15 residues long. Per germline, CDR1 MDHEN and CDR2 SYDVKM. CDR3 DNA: TGTGCCAGCAGTCCCCGGGACTATAGCACAGATACGCAGTATTTT. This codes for CASSPRDYSTDTQYF.

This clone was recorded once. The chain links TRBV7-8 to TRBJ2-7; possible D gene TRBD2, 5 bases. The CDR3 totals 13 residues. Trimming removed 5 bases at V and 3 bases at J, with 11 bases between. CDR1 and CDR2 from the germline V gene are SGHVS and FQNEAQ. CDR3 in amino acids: CASSPGFLYEQYF. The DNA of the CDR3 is TGTGCCAGCAGCCCGGGATTTCTCTACGAGCAGTACTTC.

CDR3 region: CASSRGGELYNEQFF. The CDR3 region has the DNA TGTGCCAGCAGCCGCGGGGGGGAATTGTACAATGAGCAGTTCTTC. The chain has TRBV7-2 and TRBJ2-1, with TRBD2 identical over 9 bases. V gave up 5 bases and J gave up 4 bases; unmatched junction bases: 6. Germline CDR1 reads SGHTA; CDR2 reads FQGNSA. The CDR3 totals 15 residues.

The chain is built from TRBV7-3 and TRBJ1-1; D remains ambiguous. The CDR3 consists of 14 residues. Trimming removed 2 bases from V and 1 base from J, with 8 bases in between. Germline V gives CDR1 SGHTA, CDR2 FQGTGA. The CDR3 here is CASSLAAPNTEAFF. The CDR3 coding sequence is TGTGCCAGCAGCTTAGCGGCCCCGAACACTGAAGCTTTCTTT.